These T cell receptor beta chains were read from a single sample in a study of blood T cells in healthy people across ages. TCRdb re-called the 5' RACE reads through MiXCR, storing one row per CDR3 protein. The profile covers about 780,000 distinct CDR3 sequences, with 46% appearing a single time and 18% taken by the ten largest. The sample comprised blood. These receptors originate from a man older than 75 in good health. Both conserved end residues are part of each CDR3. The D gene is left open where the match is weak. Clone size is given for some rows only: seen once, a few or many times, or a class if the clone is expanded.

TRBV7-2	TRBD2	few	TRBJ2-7	TGTGCCAGCAGCCCTCACAATCGGGGGACTAGCGGGAGTTTCGAGCAGTACTTC	CASSPHNRGTSGSFEQYF
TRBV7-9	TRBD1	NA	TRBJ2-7	TGTGCCAGCAGCGTCAACGGGGGACAGGGTAGGCAGTACTTC	CASSVNGGQGRQYF
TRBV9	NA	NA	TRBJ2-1	TGTGCCAGCAGCCCGGGCGTAAGCACCTACGAGCAGTTCTTC	CASSPGVSTYEQFF
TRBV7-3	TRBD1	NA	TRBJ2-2	TGTGCCAGCAGCTGGCGACAGGGCTACACCGGGGAGCTGTTTTTT	CASSWRQGYTGELFF
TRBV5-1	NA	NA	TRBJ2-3	TGCGCCAGCAGCCCAGGGAACGCAGATACGCAGTATTTT	CASSPGNADTQYF
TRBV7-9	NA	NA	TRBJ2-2	TGTGCCAGCAGCTGGGACTTAGCGAACACCGGGGAGCTGTTTTTT	CASSWDLANTGELFF
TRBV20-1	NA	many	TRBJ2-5	TGCAGTGCTAGAGATGGGCAGGGAAGAGAGACCCAGTACTTC	CSARDGQGRETQYF
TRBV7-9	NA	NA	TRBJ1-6	TGTGCCAGCAGCAGTAGACAGGTCGATAATTCACCCCTCCACTTT	CASSSRQVDNSPLHF
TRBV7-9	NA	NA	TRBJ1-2	TGTGCCAGCAACTTAGATTGGGGGCTTGGCTACACCTTC	CASNLDWGLGYTF
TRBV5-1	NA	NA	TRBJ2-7	TGCGCCAGCAGCTTGGGAGGGGGAGTCTACGAGCAGTACTTC	CASSLGGGVYEQYF
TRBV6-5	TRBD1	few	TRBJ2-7	TGTGCCAGCAGATCGGGACAGAGACCGAGCGAGCAGTACTTC	CASRSGQRPSEQYF
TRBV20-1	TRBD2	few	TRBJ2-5	TGCAGTGCCCCACTAGGGCTAGCGGGAATAGAGACCCAGTACTTC	CSAPLGLAGIETQYF
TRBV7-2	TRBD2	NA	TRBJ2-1	TGTGCCAGCAGCTTATCCGGACTTGCGGGAGGTAATGAGCAGTTCTTC	CASSLSGLAGGNEQFF
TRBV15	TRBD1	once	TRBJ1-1	TGTGCCACCAGCATTGGGACAGCTAACACTGAAGCTTTCTTT	CATSIGTANTEAFF
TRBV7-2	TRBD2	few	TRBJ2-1	TGTGCCAGCAGCTTAGAGGTCGGGAGGGCACGGTTCTTC	CASSLEVGRARFF
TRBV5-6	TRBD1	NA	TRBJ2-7	TGTGCCAGCAACGACAGGGTGGGGAACGAGCAGTACTTC	CASNDRVGNEQYF
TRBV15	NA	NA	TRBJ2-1	TGTGCCACCAGCAGAGATAGGGGGACAAGCTCCTACAATGAGCAGTTCTTC	CATSRDRGTSSYNEQFF
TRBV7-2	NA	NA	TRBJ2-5	TGTGCCAGCAGCTTTCAGGGGACGGAGACCCAGTACTTC	CASSFQGTETQYF
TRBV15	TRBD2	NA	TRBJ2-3	TGTGCCACCAGCAGAGAGGCGGGGGGGCCAGGGGATACGCAGTATTTT	CATSREAGGPGDTQYF
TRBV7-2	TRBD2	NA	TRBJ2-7	TGTGCCAGCAGCCTGTCTAGCGGGCTCACCTACAATGAGCAGTACTTC	CASSLSSGLTYNEQYF
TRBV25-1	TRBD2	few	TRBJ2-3	TGTGCCAGCAGTGATGGGACTAGCGGGAGGCGTGTCACAGATACGCAGTATTTT	CASSDGTSGRRVTDTQYF
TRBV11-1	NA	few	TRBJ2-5	TGTGCCAGCAGGACCCCCCAGGGGCAAGAGACCCAGTACTTC	CASRTPQGQETQYF
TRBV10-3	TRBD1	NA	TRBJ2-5	TGTGCCATCGGGGGGACAGGGTCTATGGAAGAGACCCAGTACTTC	CAIGGTGSMEETQYF
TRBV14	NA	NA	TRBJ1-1	TGTGCCAGCAGGATCATTCCGGGGTGGGACACTGAAGCTTTCTTT	CASRIIPGWDTEAFF
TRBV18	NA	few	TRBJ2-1	TGTGCCAGCTCACCTTTAGACAGGCGGAATGAGCAGTTCTTC	CASSPLDRRNEQFF
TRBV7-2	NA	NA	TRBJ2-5	TGTGCCAGCAGCGCCTACAGGGCCAGTCTAGAGACCCAGTACTTC	CASSAYRASLETQYF
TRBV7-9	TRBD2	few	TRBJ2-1	TGTGCCAGCAGCCCCCAGGGACTAGCGGCCTACAATGAGCAGTTCTTC	CASSPQGLAAYNEQFF
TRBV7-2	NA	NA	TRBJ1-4	TGTGCCAGCAGCTTATACGGGACCCATAATGAAAAACTGTTTTTT	CASSLYGTHNEKLFF
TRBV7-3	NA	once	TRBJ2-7	TGTGCCAGCAGCCCAGGACCGATCTACGGGCAGTACTTC	CASSPGPIYGQYF
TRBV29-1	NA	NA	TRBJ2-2	TGCAGCGTTGCGGTTGGCGGGGAGCTGTTTTTT	CSVAVGGELFF
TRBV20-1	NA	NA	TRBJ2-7	TGCGCGGTTGGGACTCACGAGCAGTACTTC	CAVGTHEQYF
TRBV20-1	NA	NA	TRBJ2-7	TGCAGTGCTAGTGGAGGGACCGACTACGAGCAGTACTTC	CSASGGTDYEQYF
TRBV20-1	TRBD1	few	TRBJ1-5	TGCAGTGCAAAGATCGGACAGGGTAATCAGCCCCAGCATTTT	CSAKIGQGNQPQHF
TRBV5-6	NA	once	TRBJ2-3	TGTGCCAGCAGCCCCCGGCCTCTCACCCTCGGCACAGATACGCAGTATTTT	CASSPRPLTLGTDTQYF
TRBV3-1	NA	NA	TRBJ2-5	TGTGCCAGCAGCCAAGTGACTGACCAAGAGACCCAGTACTTC	CASSQVTDQETQYF
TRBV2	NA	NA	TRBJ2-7	TGTGCCAGCAGTGCTGAGGAACCCTCCTACAATGAGCAGTACTTC	CASSAEEPSYNEQYF
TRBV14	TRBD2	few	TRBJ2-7	TGTGCCAGCAGCCGACTAGCGGGAGACAATGAGCAGTACTTC	CASSRLAGDNEQYF
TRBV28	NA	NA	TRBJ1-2	TGTGCCAGCATAGTGTCCTCTGGTTCCCTCGCAGGCTACACCTTC	CASIVSSGSLAGYTF
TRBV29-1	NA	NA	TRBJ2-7	TGCAGCGTTGCAACAGGGTTAGGCGAGCAGTACTTC	CSVATGLGEQYF
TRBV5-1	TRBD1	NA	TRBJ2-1	TGCGCCAGCAGCTCCTCCGGGACAGGGGGCGCGAGGGGCTCCTACAATGAGCAGTTCTTC	CASSSSGTGGARGSYNEQFF
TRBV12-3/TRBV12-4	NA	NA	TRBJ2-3	TGTGCCAGCAGCCCGGGTAGCTCTAGCACAGATACGCAGTATTTT	CASSPGSSSTDTQYF
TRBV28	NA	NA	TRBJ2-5	TGTGCCAGCAGCTCTGGGGGCCAAGAGACCCAGTACTTC	CASSSGGQETQYF
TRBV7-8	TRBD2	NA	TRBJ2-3	TGTGCCAGCAGCTTATATAGACTAGCGGTCTCCGGAGATACGCAGTATTTT	CASSLYRLAVSGDTQYF
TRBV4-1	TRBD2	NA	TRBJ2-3	TGCGCCAGCAGCCAAGATCGGCTAGCGGGAGCACCCAGCACAGATACGCAGTATTTT	CASSQDRLAGAPSTDTQYF
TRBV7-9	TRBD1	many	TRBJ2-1	TGTGCCAGCAGCTTAGGGTTAGGAGGACAGGGTTCCATGAATGAGCAGTTCTTC	CASSLGLGGQGSMNEQFF
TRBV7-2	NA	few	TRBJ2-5	TGTGCCAGCAGCTTAACGTCGCCGGGGGAGACCCAGTACTTC	CASSLTSPGETQYF
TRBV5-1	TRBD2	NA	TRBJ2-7	TGCGCCAGCAGCTTGGAAGGACTAGCGGTCTCCTACGAGCAGTACTTC	CASSLEGLAVSYEQYF
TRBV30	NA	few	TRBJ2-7	TGTGCCGGAACAAACGAGGCCCCACCGGAGCAGTACTTC	CAGTNEAPPEQYF
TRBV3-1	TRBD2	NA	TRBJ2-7	TGTGCCAGCAGCCAAGATACCGGACTAGCGTCCTACGAGCAGTACTTC	CASSQDTGLASYEQYF
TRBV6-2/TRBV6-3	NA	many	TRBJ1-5	TGTGCCAGCAGTTACTTCGGAAATCAGCCCCAGCATTTT	CASSYFGNQPQHF